Detailed here is one T cell receptor (beta chain). The V segment lost 4 bases and the J segment 0 bases; nucleotides outside the gene matches: 8. CDR3 size: 17 residues. Germline V lookup: CDR1 SGDLS, CDR2 YYNGEE. Authors' methods: Amplifying reference gene primers gave estimates of nucleated cell counts. The data were produced by immunoSEQ multiplex PCR, yet TCRdb's version contains in-frame clones alone and is incomplete. The V and J calls and clone size come from that table; D and trimming were worked out from the DNA. The sample includes about 160,000 clones, around 80% seen only once; the top ten take around 10%. These data originate in a study of blood T cell repertoires in COVID-19. Study in general: The study drew acute and convalescent COVID-19 samples from the United States, Italy and Spain. PBMCs, B-cell-depleted T cells, or T cells provided the cDNA or gDNA that made up the material.

The sequence derives from a woman older than 75 with active or convalescent COVID-19. This chain joins TRBV9 and TRBJ2-1, with TRBD2 matching over 9 bases. Sequenced: peripheral blood. CDR3 sequence reads: CASSPTSGLGSYNEQFF. The CDR3 bases are TGTGCCAGCAGCCCAACTAGCGGGCTCGGCTCCTACAATGAGCAGTTCTTC.